This record covers a single TCR beta chain. This sample was taken from a study of blood T cells in healthy people across ages. Study context: Capturing about one barcoded beta molecule per two T cells was achieved by template switching.

Those donating, healthy Caucasian individuals from Russia, were aged roughly 6 to 100. Then a second PCR, running roughly 7 to 11 cycles, was carried out with a sample-barcoded 5' primer and a J-beta primer mix. Using its own MiXCR run on the 5' RACE reads, TCRdb lists one record per CDR3 protein. This table has some 1.1 million distinct CDR3 sequences, more than 30% appearing once. The CDR3 runs 14 residues. The germline V and J ends were trimmed by 3 bases and 4 bases, with 9 bases remaining between them. CDR1 and CDR2 (germline): MDHEN, SYDVKM. The chain recombines TRBV28 with TRBJ1-4; D unclear. Sequencing was carried out using blood. This TCR derives from a young man in good health. DNA of the CDR3: TGTGCCAGCAGTTTCGCGGCGATTAATGAAAAACTGTTTTTT. Translation: CASSFAAINEKLFF.